This T cell receptor beta chain was identified in a study of a mutant IDH1 vaccine in newly diagnosed glioma. Study-level information: Patients received vaccination from 4-6 weeks after radiotherapy alone, or with temozolomide cycles. Prior therapy was radiotherapy, temozolomide, or both; most received both.

Comment on this clone: The target antigen is unknown.

Findings of the study overall: Pseudoprogression appears to have had no connection to changes in top peripheral T cell clonotypes.

Time point described: week 11, during vaccination. The content of each vaccine dose was 300 ug of mutant IDH1 20-mer peptide, and topical imiquimod accompanied it. Profiled with immunoSEQ multiplex PCR; TCRdb holds only in-frame clones, not every one. The repertoire holds under 150,000 clones, with around 90% as singletons. V gave up 5 bases and J gave up 2 bases, with 16 bases separating them. Germline V gene lookup returns CDR1 SGHTS and CDR2 YDEGEE. The CDR3 runs 15 residues. The chain combines TRBV5-8 with TRBJ2-5; D is perhaps TRBD2 (7 bases). The receptor's source is a woman aged 50 to 65 with glioma. The sample was PBMCs, taken from a glioma patient whose treatment included an IDH1 peptide vaccine. In DNA form, the CDR3 reads TGTGCCAGCAGAGGGGGGGGACCGTCACAAGAGACCCAGTACTTC. Translation: CASRGGGPSQETQYF.